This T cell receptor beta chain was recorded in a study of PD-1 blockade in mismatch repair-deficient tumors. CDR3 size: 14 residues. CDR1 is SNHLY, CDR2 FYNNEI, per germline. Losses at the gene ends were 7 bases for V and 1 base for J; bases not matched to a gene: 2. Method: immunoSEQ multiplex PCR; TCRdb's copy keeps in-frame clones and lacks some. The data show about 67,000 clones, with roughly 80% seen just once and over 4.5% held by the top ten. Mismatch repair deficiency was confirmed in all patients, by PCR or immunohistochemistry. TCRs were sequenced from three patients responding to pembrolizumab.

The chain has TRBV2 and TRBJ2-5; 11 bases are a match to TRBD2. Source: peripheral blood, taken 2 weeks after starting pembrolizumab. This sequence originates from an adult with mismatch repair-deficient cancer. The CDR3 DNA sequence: TGTGCCAGCATGGGACTAGCGGTCCAAGAGACCCAGTACTTC. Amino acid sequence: CASMGLAVQETQYF.